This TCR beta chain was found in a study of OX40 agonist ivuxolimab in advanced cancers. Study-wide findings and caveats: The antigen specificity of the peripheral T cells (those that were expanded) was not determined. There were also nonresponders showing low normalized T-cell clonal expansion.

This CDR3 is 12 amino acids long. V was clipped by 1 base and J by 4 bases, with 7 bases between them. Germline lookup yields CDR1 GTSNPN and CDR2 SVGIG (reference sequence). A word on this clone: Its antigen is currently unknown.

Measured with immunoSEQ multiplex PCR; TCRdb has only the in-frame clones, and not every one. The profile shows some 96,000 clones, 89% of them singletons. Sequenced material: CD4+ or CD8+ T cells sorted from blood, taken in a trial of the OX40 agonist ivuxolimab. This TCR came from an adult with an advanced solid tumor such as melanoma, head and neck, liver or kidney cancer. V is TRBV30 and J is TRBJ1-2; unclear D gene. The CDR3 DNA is TGTGCCTGGAGTGGGAGTCGCTATGGCTACACCTTC. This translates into CAWSGSRYGYTF.